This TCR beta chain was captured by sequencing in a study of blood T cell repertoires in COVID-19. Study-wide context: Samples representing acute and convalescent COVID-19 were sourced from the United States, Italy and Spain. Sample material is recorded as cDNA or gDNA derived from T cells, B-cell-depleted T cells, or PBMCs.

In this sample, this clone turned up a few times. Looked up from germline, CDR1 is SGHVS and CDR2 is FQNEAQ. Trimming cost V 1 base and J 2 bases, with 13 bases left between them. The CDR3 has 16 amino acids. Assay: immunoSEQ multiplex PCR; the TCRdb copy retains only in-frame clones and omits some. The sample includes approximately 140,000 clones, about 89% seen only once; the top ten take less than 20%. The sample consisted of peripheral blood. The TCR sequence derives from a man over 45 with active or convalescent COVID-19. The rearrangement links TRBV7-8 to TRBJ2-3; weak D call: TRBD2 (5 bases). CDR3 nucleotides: TGTGCCAGCAGCTTAGTGGTAGGGAGAGACACAGATACGCAGTATTTT. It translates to CASSLVVGRDTDTQYF.